The T cell receptor (beta chain) under discussion was sequenced for a study of blood T cell repertoires in COVID-19. Looking at the study overall: The origin of the acute and convalescent COVID-19 samples was the United States, Italy and Spain. PBMCs, B-cell-depleted T cells, or T cells provided the cDNA or gDNA that made up the material.

Germline V gene data show CDR1 as MNHEY and CDR2 as SMNVEV (reference sequence). The CDR3 extends over 17 amino acids. V lost 5 bases to trimming and J lost 0 bases, with 17 bases between them. Original handling: For nucleated cells, counts were estimated from reference gene primer amplification. Assay: immunoSEQ multiplex PCR; the TCRdb copy retains only in-frame clones and omits some. Clone size and the V and J calls come from that table; the DNA yielded D and trimming. The table records some 30,000 clones, 80% to 90% of them present only once. The sequence came from a human donor with acute or convalescent COVID-19. The donor label of this sample is uncertain. The chain employs TRBV27 and TRBJ2-1; possibly TRBD2 for D (6 bases). Sequencing was performed on peripheral blood. The CDR3 is CASSLWTASDSYNEQFF. CDR3 DNA: TGTGCCAGCAGTCTCTGGACCGCTAGCGACTCCTACAATGAGCAGTTCTTC.